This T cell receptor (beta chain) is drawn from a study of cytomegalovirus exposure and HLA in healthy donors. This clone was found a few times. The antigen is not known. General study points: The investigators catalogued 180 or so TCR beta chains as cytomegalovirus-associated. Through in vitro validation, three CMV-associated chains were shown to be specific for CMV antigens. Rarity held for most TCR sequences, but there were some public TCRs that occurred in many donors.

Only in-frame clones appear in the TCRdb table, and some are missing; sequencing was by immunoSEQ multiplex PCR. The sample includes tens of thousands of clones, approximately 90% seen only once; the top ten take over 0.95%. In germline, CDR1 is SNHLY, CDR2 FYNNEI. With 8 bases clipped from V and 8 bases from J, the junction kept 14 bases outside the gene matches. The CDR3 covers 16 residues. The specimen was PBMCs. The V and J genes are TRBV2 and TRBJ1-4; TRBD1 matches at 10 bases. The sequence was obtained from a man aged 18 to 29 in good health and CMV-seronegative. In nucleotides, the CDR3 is TGTGCCAGCTTGGGCGGATGGGGGACAGGGGAGGAAAAACTGTTTTTT. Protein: CASLGGWGTGEEKLFF.